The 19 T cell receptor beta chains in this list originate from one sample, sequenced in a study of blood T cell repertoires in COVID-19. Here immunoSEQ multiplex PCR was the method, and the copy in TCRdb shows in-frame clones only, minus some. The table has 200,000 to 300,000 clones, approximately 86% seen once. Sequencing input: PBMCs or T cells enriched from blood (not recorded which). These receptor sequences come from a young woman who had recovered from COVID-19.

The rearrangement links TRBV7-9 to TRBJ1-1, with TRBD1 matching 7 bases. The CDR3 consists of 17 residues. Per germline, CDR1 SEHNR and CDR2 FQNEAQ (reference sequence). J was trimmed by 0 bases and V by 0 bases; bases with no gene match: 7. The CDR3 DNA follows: TGTGCCAGCAGCTTAGCTTCGGACAGGCGCATGAACACTGAAGCTTTCTTT. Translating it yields CASSLASDRRMNTEAFF.

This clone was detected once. As DNA, the CDR3 is TGTGCCAGCAGCTTAGGGACAGGGGGCCCAGAGACCCAGTACTTC. It is translated as CASSLGTGGPETQYF. V gene TRBV7-7 combines with J gene TRBJ2-5; 11 bases align to TRBD1. The CDR3 covers 15 residues. V shed 1 base, J shed 4 bases, and the junction held 2 bases outside the gene matches. The germline CDR1 and CDR2 sequences are SSHAT and FNYEAQ (reference sequence).

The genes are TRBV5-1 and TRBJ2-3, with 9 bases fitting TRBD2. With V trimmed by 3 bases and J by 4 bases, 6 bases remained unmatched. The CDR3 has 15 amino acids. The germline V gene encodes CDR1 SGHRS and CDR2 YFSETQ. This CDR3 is CASSSGTSSADTQYF. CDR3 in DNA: TGCGCCAGCAGCTCCGGGACTAGCAGCGCAGATACGCAGTATTTT.

The CDR3 region is CASRRTGLDTDTQYF. CDR3 sequence (DNA): TGTGCCAGCAGGCGGACAGGCCTTGACACAGATACGCAGTATTTT. The chain employs TRBV9 and TRBJ2-3; TRBD1 matches at 7 bases. The trim removed 5 bases at V and 2 bases at J, leaving 8 bases unmatched. CDR1 and CDR2 from the germline V gene are SGDLS and YYNGEE. The CDR3 is 15 amino acids.

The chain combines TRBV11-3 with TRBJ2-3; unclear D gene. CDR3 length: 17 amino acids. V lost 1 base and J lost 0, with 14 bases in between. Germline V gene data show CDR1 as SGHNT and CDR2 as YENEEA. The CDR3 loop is CASSLARQVPSTDTQYF. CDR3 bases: TGTGCCAGCAGCTTAGCGCGTCAGGTCCCTAGCACAGATACGCAGTATTTT.

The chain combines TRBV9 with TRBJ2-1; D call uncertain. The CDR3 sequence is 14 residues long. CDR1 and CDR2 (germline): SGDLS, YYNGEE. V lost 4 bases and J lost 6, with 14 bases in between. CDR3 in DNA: TGTGCCAGCAGCTCTGTAAGAGCCTCCAATGAGCAGTTCTTC. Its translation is CASSSVRASNEQFF.

The CDR3 protein is CASSPRQEETQYF. The CDR3, as DNA: TGCGCCAGCAGCCCACGACAGGAAGAGACCCAGTACTTC. The chain is built from TRBV4-1 and TRBJ2-5; perhaps TRBD1 as D (6 bases). This CDR3 spans 13 amino acids. CDR1 is MGHRA, CDR2 YSYEKL, per germline. V lost 4 bases, J lost 3 bases, and 9 bases lay in between.

The CDR3 region is CATSDRSGGAFETQYF. The CDR3 coding sequence is TGTGCCACCAGTGACCGTAGCGGGGGGGCGTTTGAGACCCAGTACTTC. This chain joins TRBV24-1 and TRBJ2-5; 11 nucleotides line up with TRBD2. This CDR3 spans 16 amino acids. The trim removed 4 bases at V and 5 bases at J, leaving 8 bases unmatched. The germline V gene encodes CDR1 KGHDR and CDR2 SFDVKD.

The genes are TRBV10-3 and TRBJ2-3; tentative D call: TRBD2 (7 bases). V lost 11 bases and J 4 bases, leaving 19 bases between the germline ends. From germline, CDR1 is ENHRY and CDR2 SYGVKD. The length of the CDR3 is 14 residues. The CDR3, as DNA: TGTGCCTTGGGGGCTAGCGGAAGAGCAGATACGCAGTATTTT. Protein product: CALGASGRADTQYF.

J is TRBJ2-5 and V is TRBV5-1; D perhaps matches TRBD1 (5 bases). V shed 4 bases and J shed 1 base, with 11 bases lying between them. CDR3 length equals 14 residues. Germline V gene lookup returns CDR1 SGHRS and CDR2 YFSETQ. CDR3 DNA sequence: TGCGCCAGCAGCACTGGACAAGTCCAAGAGACCCAGTACTTC. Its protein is CASSTGQVQETQYF.

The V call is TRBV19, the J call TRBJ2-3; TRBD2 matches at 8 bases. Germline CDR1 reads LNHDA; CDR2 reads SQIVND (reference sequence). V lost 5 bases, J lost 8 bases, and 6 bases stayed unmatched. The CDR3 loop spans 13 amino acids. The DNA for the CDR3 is TGTGCCAGTAGTTCCAGCGGGGGTGGTACGCAGTATTTT. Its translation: CASSSSGGGTQYF.

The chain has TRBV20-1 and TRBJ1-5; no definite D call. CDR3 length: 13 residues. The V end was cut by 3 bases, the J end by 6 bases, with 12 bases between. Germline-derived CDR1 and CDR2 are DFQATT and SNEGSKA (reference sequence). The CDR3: CSASERRGQPQHF. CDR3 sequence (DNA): TGCAGTGCTAGTGAGAGAAGAGGTCAGCCCCAGCATTTT.

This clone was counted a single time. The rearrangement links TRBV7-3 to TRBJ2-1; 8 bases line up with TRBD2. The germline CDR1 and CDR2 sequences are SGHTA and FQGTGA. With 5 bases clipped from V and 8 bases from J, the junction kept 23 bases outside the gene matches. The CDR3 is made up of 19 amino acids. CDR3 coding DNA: TGTGCCAGCAGCGAGAGGACTAGCAGGTTCGTACCCCTCCTCGATGAGCAGTTCTTC. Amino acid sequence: CASSERTSRFVPLLDEQFF.

CDR3 coding DNA: TGTGCCAGCTCACCAGGAGGTTCGGGCGGGGAGCTGTTTTTT. Protein sequence: CASSPGGSGGELFF. The chain recombines TRBV18 with TRBJ2-2, with D possibly TRBD2 on 5 matching bases. CDR3 length: 14 amino acids. With 2 bases removed from V and 7 bases from J, the gap between germline ends came to 11 bases. Germline-derived CDR1 and CDR2 are KGHSH and LQKENI.

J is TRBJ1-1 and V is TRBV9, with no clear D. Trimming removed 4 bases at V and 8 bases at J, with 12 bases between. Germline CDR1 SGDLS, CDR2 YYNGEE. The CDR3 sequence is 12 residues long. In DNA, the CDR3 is TGTGCCAGCAGCCTCACCAGCGGAGAAGCTTTCTTT. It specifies CASSLTSGEAFF.

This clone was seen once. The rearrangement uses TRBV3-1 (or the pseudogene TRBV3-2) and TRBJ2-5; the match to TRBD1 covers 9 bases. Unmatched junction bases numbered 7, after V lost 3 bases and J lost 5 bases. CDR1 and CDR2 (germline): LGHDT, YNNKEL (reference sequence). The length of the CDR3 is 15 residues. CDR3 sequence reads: CASSHLDRGWETQYF. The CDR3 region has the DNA TGTGCCAGCAGCCATTTGGACAGGGGCTGGGAGACCCAGTACTTC.

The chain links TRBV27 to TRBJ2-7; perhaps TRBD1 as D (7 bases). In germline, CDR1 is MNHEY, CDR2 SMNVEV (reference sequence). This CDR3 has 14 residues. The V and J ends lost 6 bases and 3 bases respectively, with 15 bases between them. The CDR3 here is CASSSQGGNYEQYF. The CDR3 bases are TGTGCCAGCAGCTCCCAGGGGGGAAACTACGAGCAGTACTTC.

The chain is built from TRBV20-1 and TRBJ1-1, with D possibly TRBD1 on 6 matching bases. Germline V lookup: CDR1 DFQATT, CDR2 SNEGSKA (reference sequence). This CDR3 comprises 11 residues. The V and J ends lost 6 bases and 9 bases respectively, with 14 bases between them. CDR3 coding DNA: TGCAGTGCCAAGGACAGTTTTAAAGCTTTCTTT. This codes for CSAKDSFKAFF.

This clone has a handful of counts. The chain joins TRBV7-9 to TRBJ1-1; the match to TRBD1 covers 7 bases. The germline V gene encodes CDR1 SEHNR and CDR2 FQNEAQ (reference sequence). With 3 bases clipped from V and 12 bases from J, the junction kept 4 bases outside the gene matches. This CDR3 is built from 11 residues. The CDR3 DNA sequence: TGTGCCAGCAGCTTCCTGGACAGGACTTTCTTT. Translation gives CASSFLDRTFF.